What follows describes a single T cell receptor (beta chain). In its sample, this clonotype comes out as medium-sized (0.01 to 0.1%). Base qualities are not at hand, and no much larger clone is one base apart. Reading the germline V gene (reference sequence) gives CDR1 DFQATT and CDR2 SNEGSKA. Taken from cysteine to phenylalanine, the CDR3 has 15 residues. Only the CDR3 part of the read is kept: 45 bases, read in frame from the first base. V loses 3 bases, J loses 8 bases, and the germline ends lie 20 bases apart. The library was produced with 5' RACE. Before sequencing, the TCRbeta libraries were pooled in proportion to the number of cells sorted for each library. Total RNA was extracted from the sorted cells with RNAzol RT, and cDNA was synthesized using an oligo(dT) primer and a template-switching oligo. Using Kapa HiFi, PCR amplified the TCRbeta V-CDR3-J region between a SMARTer oligo primer and a TCRbeta constant-region primer. Illumina adaptors and sample-specific index barcodes were added in a second PCR, with HighPrep bead cleanup and a Bioanalyzer check confirming a band of roughly 650 bp. The libraries were sequenced on an Illumina MiSeq using 2x151 bp paired-end reads. The study's own analysis went as follows. An in-house Java program demultiplexed the reads, while MiXCR assigned TCRbeta annotations and counted clonotypes. Repertoire overlap used Morisita-Horn indices from the R package vegan, with UPGMA clustering and Circos plots of recurring clonotypes. Shannon diversity and richness were normalized to the highest possible value given the input cell numbers, yielding values from 0 to 1. CDR3beta sequences were aligned with MUSCLE, distances computed with SeqinR, and multidimensional scaling plotted in R. TCRdb redid the processing of the public reads, applying fastp at Q25 and MiXCR, and retained in-frame beta chains. Identical CDR3 proteins give one entry, which carries the most common genes and DNA. The V and J calls come from TCRdb's annotation, not from the publication. This sample lists under 2,000 distinct CDR3 sequences; approximately 6% were detected once. The top ten hold approximately 29% of the sample.

PBMCs were stained with CellTrace CFSE and grown for about 6 days in RPMI containing about 8.5% human serum and peptide pools at around 1 ug/mL each. Unfixed proliferating CD4 T cells were sorted on a BD FACSAria as live CD56-CD19-CD16-CD3+CD4+ CFSE-low cells. The enrolled adults were healthy, and microneutralization screening showed them to be seronegative for ZIKV, JEV, YFV, DENV and WNV. The samples were drawn from a phase 1 trial of an alum-adjuvanted Zika purified-inactivated virus (ZPIV) vaccine that was randomized, double-blinded and placebo-controlled. Peripheral blood mononuclear cells were isolated by standard procedure and stored frozen in liquid nitrogen until use. This specimen belongs to a study of Japanese encephalitis immunity and Zika vaccine responses (dated by TCRdb to the early 2020s). Some background on the complete study: Included participants received three 5.0 ug doses of alum-adjuvanted ZPIV at weeks 0, 4 and 28. Approximately twelve participants were given two doses of JEV vaccine (IXIARO) 28 days apart, two to three months before the first ZPIV dose. Approximately twelve participants received one dose of YFV vaccine (YF-VAX) before ZPIV, and fewer than 10 participants were flavivirus-naive. Several representative participants per pre-vaccination group were picked for TCR sequencing, using samples from week 52 and from week 0, the point after pre-vaccination but before ZPIV. TCR repertoires from a few flavivirus-naive individuals were also analyzed at weeks 2, 6 and 52 after the start of ZPIV vaccination. The stimulations used peptide pools from ZIKV structural proteins divided into flavivirus-conserved and non-conserved sets, or JEV or YFV peptides that matched the pre-vaccination. The ZIKV peptides, 15-mers that overlapped by 11 residues, were chosen for containing NetMHCpan/NetMHCII-predicted epitopes with affinity below 50 nM. The study asked whether earlier vaccination against Japanese encephalitis virus (JEV) or yellow fever virus (YFV) shaped CD4 T cell responses to the Zika vaccine. The research as a whole found: CD8 T cell responses to ZIKV peptide pools were of very low magnitude and seen in only a few individuals. Higher repertoire similarity across time-points and stimulations was observed in JEV-pre-vaccinated donors than in YFV-pre-vaccinated donors, indicating that more clonotypes were common to ZIKV and JEV stimulation. Rather than the whole vaccinated cohort, the analysis covered just a subset of trial participants, namely those who received three doses and had adequate samples. In JEV-pre-vaccinated donors, the repertoire richness of CD4 T cells responding to conserved ZIKV epitopes decreased significantly after ZPIV. Sample size limitations prevented peptide-pool deconvolution, so the individual peptides driving cross-reactive responses were not identified. Samples clustered by participant with no similarity between individuals, suggesting no public TCRs were detected.

This chain is built from TRBV20-1 and TRBJ2-4, and perhaps TRBD2 as D gene, on 6 matching bases. The receptor's source is an adult woman who received an inactivated Zika virus vaccine. Sample: antigen-activated CD4+ T cells from blood, cultured, taken during a Zika inactivated vaccine study. The base sequence is TGCAGTGCTAGGAATCCTTGGGGGGAGAGAGACATTCAGTACTTC. Its protein is CSARNPWGERDIQYF.